A single T cell receptor (beta chain) is shown here with its context. No cognate antigen has been identified for it. Base qualities are missing; no much larger clone stands one base away. The TCR beta CDR3 regions were amplified from the RNA transcripts. The TCR CDR3 was subjected to a first round of RT-PCR using the HTBI primer set and the Qiagen OneStep RT-PCR kit. A second multiplex PCR round built the libraries, followed by size selection and purification. Libraries were sequenced paired-end with 100 bp reads on an Illumina HiSeq2000. The original pipeline was this. SOAPnuke was used to process the raw data, throwing out any read that contained adapters or uncalled bases, had a mean Phred below 15, or lacked an exact constant-primer or identifier match. COPE v1.2.5 was used to merge high-quality paired reads, and clonotypes were defined as unique nucleotide sequences. MiTCR v1.1 was used to align clonotypes to the IMGT TRBV, TRBD and TRBJ reference segments. The analysis included only V-J combinations with a frequency above 0.0001, which together covered around 99% of the repertoires. A TCS score was defined as the ratio between F50 (clonal expansion) and ExV (chaos), using BLOSUM62-based TCRdist between CDR3 peptides within each V-J. Welch's t-statistics and random forest reduced roughly 530 V-J features to 13, which were used in a naive Bayes classifier (R e1071). TCRdb passed the public sequencing reads through fastp at Q25 and MiXCR, retaining productive beta sequences. Every distinct CDR3 protein forms one entry, paired with its most common genes and DNA. TCRdb assigned the V and J calls; the authors' analysis was not used. This sample comprises 350,000 to 500,000 distinct CDR3 sequences, approximately 13% of them detected only once. About 5% of the sample is in the top ten clones.

Trimming accounts for 1 base at V and 0 bases at J, while the number of junction bases matched to no gene is 2. From the germline V gene (reference sequence), CDR1 is LNHDA and CDR2 is SQIVND. The CDR3 holds 15 amino acids from the cysteine to the phenylalanine. The kept DNA is CDR3 alone, 45 bases in frame from the first base. Stable Graves' hyperthyroidism was defined as the absence of progression to ophthalmopathy over 18 months of follow-up. Hyperthyroidism patients were newly diagnosed, had a disease duration of under 2 months, and were aged 18 to 65 years. The study excluded patients with uncontrolled infections, other autoimmune diseases, pregnancy or lactation. Diagnoses relied on clinical symptoms, serum thyroxine and TRAb, thyroid ultrasound and orbital computed tomography. Ficoll-Paque density gradient centrifugation was used to isolate PBMCs from around 10 ml of fresh peripheral blood. Total RNA was extracted using Trizol reagent, and RNA quality was assessed on an Agilent 2100 Bioanalyzer.

The data originate from a study of T cells in Graves' hyperthyroidism and ophthalmopathy (dated by TCRdb to about 2019). As for the study more broadly: Peripheral blood samples were taken at the time of initial diagnosis, prior to any treatment. TCR V-J signatures able to tell the groups apart were searched for in a discovery cohort of 100 patients, of whom roughly 42 had Graves' ophthalmopathy and about 60 had stable Graves' hyperthyroidism. Prospective prediction of ophthalmopathy was tested in an independent validation cohort of some 20 hyperthyroidism patients and approximately 17 patients who later progressed to ophthalmopathy. Thyroid tissue and blood T-cell repertoires from about six Graves' hyperthyroidism patients were also compared in the study. Once sampling was done, hyperthyroidism patients were given methimazole at a starting dose of 30 mg daily, whereas ophthalmopathy patients were given high-dose intravenous methylprednisolone. The approximately 98 discovery patients were randomly divided into training and test sets at a 7:3 ratio. The paper reports TCR Vbeta CDR3 sequencing of some 140 peripheral blood samples: fewer than 50 ophthalmopathy, under 80 hyperthyroidism and around 17 progressor patients.

The investigation overall reported the following: In cross-validation, a model built on a 13 V-J signature told ophthalmopathy apart from stable hyperthyroidism with approximately 91% sensitivity and about 81% specificity, and in testing the same model reached 80%/75%. Blood samples also contained most of the expanded thyroid clonotypes (frequency above 0.001), which suggests that blood repertoires may reflect thyroid immune responses. Sample size was not statistically predetermined, and blinding of investigators to group allocation was not performed. In validation, the model predicted progression to ophthalmopathy with roughly 66% sensitivity and less than 80% specificity, a median of roughly seven months before onset.

The sample was blood. The chain is assembled from TRBV19 and TRBJ2-7; 8 nucleotides in the junction match TRBD2. This TCR was sampled from a young woman with Graves' hyperthyroidism. The sequenced DNA: TGTGCCAGTAGTATAGTCGGGGGGGCCTCCTACGAGCAGTACTTC. Its amino acids are CASSIVGGASYEQYF.